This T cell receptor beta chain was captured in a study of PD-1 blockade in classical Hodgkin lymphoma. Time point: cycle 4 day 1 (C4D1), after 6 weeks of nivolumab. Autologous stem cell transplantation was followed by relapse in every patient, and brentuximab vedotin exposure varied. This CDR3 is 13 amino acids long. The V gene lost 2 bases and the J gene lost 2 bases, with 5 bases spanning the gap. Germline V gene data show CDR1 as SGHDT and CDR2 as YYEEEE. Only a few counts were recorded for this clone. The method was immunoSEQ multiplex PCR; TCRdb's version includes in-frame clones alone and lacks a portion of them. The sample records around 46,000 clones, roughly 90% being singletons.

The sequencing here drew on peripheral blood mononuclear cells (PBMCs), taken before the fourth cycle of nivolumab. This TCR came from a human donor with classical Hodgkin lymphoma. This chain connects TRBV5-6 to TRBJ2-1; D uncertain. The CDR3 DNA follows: TGTGCCAGCAGCTTTGGGGCCTACAATGAGCAGTTCTTC. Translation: CASSFGAYNEQFF.